This TCR beta chain was captured by sequencing in a study of T cells after yellow fever vaccination. Study overall: The authors prepared low-cell-number fractions using SMART-Seq v4 Ultra Low Input.

The V and J ends lost 0 bases and 4 bases, in that order; junction bases with no gene match: 4. Germline CDR1 is SGHTA and CDR2 is FQGNSA. The CDR3 is 15 amino acids. Regarding the study as a whole: The study re-detected most primary-vaccination clones after the booster (roughly 95% CD4, approximately 88% CD8).

Only a few counts were recorded for this clonotype. What it binds is not known. In TCRdb, the 5' RACE reads were re-called with MiXCR into one record per CDR3 protein. The sample has roughly 340,000 distinct CDR3 sequences, about 4% seen once; the top ten hold 20% to 30%. Specimen: PBMCs, collected 5 days after the yellow fever booster vaccination. The chain employs TRBV7-2 and TRBJ2-5, with TRBD1 matching 8 bases. This TCR derives from a man aged 18 to 30 who received the YFV17D yellow fever vaccine. The CDR3 reads CASSLARGRPETQYF. In nucleotides, the CDR3 is TGTGCCAGCAGCTTAGCCAGGGGGCGCCCAGAGACCCAGTACTTC.